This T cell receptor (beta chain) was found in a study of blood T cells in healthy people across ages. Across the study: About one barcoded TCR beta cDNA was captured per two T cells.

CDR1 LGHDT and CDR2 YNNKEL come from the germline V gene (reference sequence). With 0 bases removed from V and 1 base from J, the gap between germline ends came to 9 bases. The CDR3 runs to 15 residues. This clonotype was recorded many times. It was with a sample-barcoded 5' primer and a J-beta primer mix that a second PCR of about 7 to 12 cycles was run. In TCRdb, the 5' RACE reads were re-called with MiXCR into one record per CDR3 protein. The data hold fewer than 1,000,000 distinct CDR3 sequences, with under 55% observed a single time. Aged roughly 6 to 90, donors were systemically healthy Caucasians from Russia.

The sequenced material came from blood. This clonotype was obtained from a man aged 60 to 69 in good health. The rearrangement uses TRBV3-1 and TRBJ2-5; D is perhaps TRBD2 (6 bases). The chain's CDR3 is CASSQDLTSQETQYF. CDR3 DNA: TGTGCCAGCAGCCAAGACCTGACTAGCCAAGAGACCCAGTACTTC.